This entry concerns a single T cell receptor beta chain. This record belongs to a study of shared clonotypes between healthy human individuals. The assay was immunoSEQ multiplex PCR, and TCRdb's table has in-frame clones only and misses some. Of some 2.3 million clones detected, 93% appear once; the ten largest clones hold about 0.37%. This CDR3 contains 13 residues. Germline V gives CDR1 MDHEN, CDR2 SYDVKM. Trimming shortened V by 1 base and J by 7 bases, and 8 bases separated the two germline ends. The chain couples TRBV28 to TRBJ2-1; perhaps TRBD1 as D (6 bases). The sequenced sample was naive CD4+ T cells from PBMCs. Subset given: CD45RA+ positively selected. This sequence originates from a man aged 18 to 29 in good health. Some clones in this sample may be carry-over from other donors' samples. The CDR3 sequence: CASSLSGQNEQFF. In DNA, the CDR3 is TGTGCCAGCAGTTTATCCGGACAGAATGAGCAGTTCTTC.